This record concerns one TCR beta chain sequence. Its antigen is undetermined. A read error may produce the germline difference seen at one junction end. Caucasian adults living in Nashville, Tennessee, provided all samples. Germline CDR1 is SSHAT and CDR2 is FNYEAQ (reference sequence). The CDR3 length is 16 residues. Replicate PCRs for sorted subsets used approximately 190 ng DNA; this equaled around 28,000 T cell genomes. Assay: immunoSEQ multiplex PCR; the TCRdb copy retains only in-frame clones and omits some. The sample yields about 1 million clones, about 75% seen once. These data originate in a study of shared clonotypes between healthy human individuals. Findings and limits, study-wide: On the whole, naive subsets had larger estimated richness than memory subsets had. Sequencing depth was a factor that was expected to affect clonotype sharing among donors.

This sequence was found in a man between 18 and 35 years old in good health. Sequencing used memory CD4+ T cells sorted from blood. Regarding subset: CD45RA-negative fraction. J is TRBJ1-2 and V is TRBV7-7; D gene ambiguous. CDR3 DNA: TGTGCTAGCAGCTTAAAGGGCTTCGGGAGGGACTATGGCTACACCTTC. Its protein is CASSLKGFGRDYGYTF.